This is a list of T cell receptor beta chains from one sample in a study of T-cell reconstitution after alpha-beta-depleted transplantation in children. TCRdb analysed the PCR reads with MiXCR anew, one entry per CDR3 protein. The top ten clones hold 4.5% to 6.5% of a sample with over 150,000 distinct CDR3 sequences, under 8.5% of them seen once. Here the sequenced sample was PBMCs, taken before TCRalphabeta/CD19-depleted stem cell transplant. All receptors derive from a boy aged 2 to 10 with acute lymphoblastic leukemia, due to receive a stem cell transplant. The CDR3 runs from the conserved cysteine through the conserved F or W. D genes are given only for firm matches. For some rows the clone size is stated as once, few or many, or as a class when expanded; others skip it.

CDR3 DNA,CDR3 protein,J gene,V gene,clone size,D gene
TGTGCCAGCAGTACCCCGGGACTAGCGGGGGGGCTCGGAGATACGCAGTATTTT,CASSTPGLAGGLGDTQYF,TRBJ2-3,TRBV5-4,few,TRBD2
TGTGCCAGCAGCTTAGTCGGGGCAGCGCTGAGCACAGATACGCAGTATTTT,CASSLVGAALSTDTQYF,TRBJ2-3,TRBV7-2,many,NA
TGTGCCAGCAGCCCTCGGCGGGGCCCTAATGAAAAACTGTTTTTT,CASSPRRGPNEKLFF,TRBJ1-4,TRBV3-1,few,NA
TGTGCCACCGAGGGGGGCCTTGAGCAGTTCTTC,CATEGGLEQFF,TRBJ2-1,TRBV27,many,NA
TGCAGTGCTAGAGATCGGGGGGACATTTACAATGAGCAGTTCTTC,CSARDRGDIYNEQFF,TRBJ2-1,TRBV20-1,many,NA
TGCGCCAGCAGCAGAAGGGACGGGGACACCGGGGAGCTGTTTTTT,CASSRRDGDTGELFF,TRBJ2-2,TRBV5-1,NA,NA
TGTGCCAGCAGTTTCTCAGGGCGAACGAGAGGAACTGAAGCTTTCTTT,CASSFSGRTRGTEAFF,TRBJ1-1,TRBV28,NA,NA
TGTGCCAGCAGTGAAGTTCGAGGGACCCAGTACTTC,CASSEVRGTQYF,TRBJ2-5,TRBV6-1,few,NA
TGTGCCAGCAGCCAAGATGACAGGACTAGCGGGGAACACAATGAGCAGTTCTTC,CASSQDDRTSGEHNEQFF,TRBJ2-1,TRBV4-2,many,TRBD2
TGTGCCACCAGTGCCTGGGAGGGAGAGAATGAGCAGTTCTTC,CATSAWEGENEQFF,TRBJ2-1,TRBV24-1,many,TRBD2
TGTGCCAGCAGCCCGATCTCCCACTACTACGAGCAGTACTTC,CASSPISHYYEQYF,TRBJ2-7,TRBV7-2,many,NA
TGTGCCAGCCGGAGCGGGGGGGCGGAGACCCAGTACTTC,CASRSGGAETQYF,TRBJ2-5,TRBV6-6,few,TRBD2
TGTGCCAGCACCCATAGGGGAGGTAGCGGGAGGCTCGGCTCCTACGAGCAGTACTTC,CASTHRGGSGRLGSYEQYF,TRBJ2-7,TRBV28,many,TRBD2
TGTGCCAGCCGGGCGGGAGCGAGGGAGACCCAGTACTTC,CASRAGARETQYF,TRBJ2-5,TRBV28,NA,TRBD2
TGTGCCAGCAGTTTAAACCCCGCCGAACTCACCTTC,CASSLNPAELTF,TRBJ1-2,TRBV28,NA,NA
TGTGCCAGCAGCTTGAGGGATAAAGAGACCCAGTACTTC,CASSLRDKETQYF,TRBJ2-5,TRBV5-4,few,NA
TGTGCCTGGAGGTTCGGTGAAAAACTGTTTTTT,CAWRFGEKLFF,TRBJ1-4,TRBV30,NA,NA
TGTGCCAGCAGTTACTCACTAGCCCAAGAGACCCAGTACTTC,CASSYSLAQETQYF,TRBJ2-5,TRBV6-5,many,NA
TGTGCCAGCACCAACAGGGGCAGGAACAATGAGCAGTTCTTC,CASTNRGRNNEQFF,TRBJ2-1,TRBV6-1,few,TRBD1
TGTGCCAGTAGTATTTCGGCCAGACTAGCCAAAAACATTCAGTACTTC,CASSISARLAKNIQYF,TRBJ2-4,TRBV19,NA,NA
TGTGCCAGCAGTCTTGTACAGACCTACGAGCAGTACTTC,CASSLVQTYEQYF,TRBJ2-7,TRBV28,many,NA
TGCAGTGCTAGGGGGGAGCAAGGCTACACCTTC,CSARGEQGYTF,TRBJ1-2,TRBV20-1,many,NA
TGCAGTGCTCCCGACAGGGGATTGGCGACCCAGTACTTC,CSAPDRGLATQYF,TRBJ2-5,TRBV20-1,many,TRBD1
TGTGCCAGCAGCTTAGGATCGCACCCAGGCGACTTC,CASSLGSHPGDF,TRBJ2-5,TRBV11-2,few,NA
TGTGCCAGCAGCCCCGGACAGGGGGGCTACAATGAGCAGTTCTTC,CASSPGQGGYNEQFF,TRBJ2-1,TRBV7-8,many,TRBD1
TGTGCCAGCAGCCCCGATAAAACCCCCCGGGTCAGAAAAAGAGGGTATCAGCCCCAGCATTTT,CASSPDKTPRVRKRGYQPQHF,TRBJ1-5,TRBV21-1,many,NA
TGTGCCAGCAGTTTCGTAAGGAAGACTGAAGCTTTCTTT,CASSFVRKTEAFF,TRBJ1-1,TRBV28,many,NA
TGTGCCAGCAGCGGTCTATCGCGGGAGACCCAGTACTTC,CASSGLSRETQYF,TRBJ2-5,TRBV7-2,NA,NA
TGTGCCAGCAGCGTCGGGACAGCCCACACAGATACGCAGTATTTT,CASSVGTAHTDTQYF,TRBJ2-3,TRBV9,many,TRBD1
TGTGCCAGCAGCTTAGTTGGGACTAGCGGCAATGAGCAGTTCTTC,CASSLVGTSGNEQFF,TRBJ2-1,TRBV7-8,many,TRBD2
TGTGCCACCACGAGGGGTGCAGATGAGCAGTTCTTC,CATTRGADEQFF,TRBJ2-1,TRBV28,many,NA
TGCAGTGCTAGAGACCTCCGGCCACGACTAGCGGCCTACAATGAGCAGTTCTTC,CSARDLRPRLAAYNEQFF,TRBJ2-1,TRBV20-1,NA,TRBD2
TGTGCCAGCAGTGAACACGAGCGTGGCTACACCTTC,CASSEHERGYTF,TRBJ1-2,TRBV25-1,many,NA
TGTGCCAGCAGGGTGGGCAGGATGACTGAAGCTTTCTTT,CASRVGRMTEAFF,TRBJ1-1,TRBV6-1,NA,NA
TGTGCCAGCTCACCCGATAGGACGGCTGAAGCTTTCTTT,CASSPDRTAEAFF,TRBJ1-1,TRBV18,NA,NA
TGTGCCAGCAGCCCCGTCTACGGGCAGCCCCAGCATTTT,CASSPVYGQPQHF,TRBJ1-5,TRBV7-9,many,NA
TGTGCCAGCAGCCAAGATAGGCAGCAGTTCTTC,CASSQDRQQFF,TRBJ2-1,TRBV4-2,few,NA
TGTGCCAACTATGACAGGGGCAATGAGCAGTTCTTC,CANYDRGNEQFF,TRBJ2-1,TRBV5-6,many,TRBD1
TGTGCCAGCAGTTTATCGGGCGGGACAGGGTACCAGTACTTC,CASSLSGGTGYQYF,TRBJ2-7,TRBV27,many,TRBD1
TGTGCCAGCATTGGAGGGGGGGGCTCCTACAATGAGCAGTTCTTC,CASIGGGGSYNEQFF,TRBJ2-1,TRBV12-3/TRBV12-4,many,NA
TGTGCCAGCAGCTTAATTCTGCGGGGTGATGAGCAGTTCTTC,CASSLILRGDEQFF,TRBJ2-1,TRBV11-2,many,NA
TGTGCCAGCAGCCAAGTACTAGGGGAGACCCAGTACTTC,CASSQVLGETQYF,TRBJ2-5,TRBV14,few,NA
TGCGCCAGCAGCTCCCGGGACACAGAAAACCTAGCTCATCAGCCCCAGCATTTT,CASSSRDTENLAHQPQHF,TRBJ1-5,TRBV4-3,few,NA
TGTGCCACAGCGACTAGCAATGAGCAGTTCTTC,CATATSNEQFF,TRBJ2-1,TRBV10-3,many,NA
TGTGCCAGCAGTGAAAGGGGGAGGGAGACCCAGTACTTC,CASSERGRETQYF,TRBJ2-5,TRBV2,many,NA
TGTGCCAGCAGACAACTCTCCGGACAGGGAAAAAACACTGAAGCTTTCTTT,CASRQLSGQGKNTEAFF,TRBJ1-1,TRBV12-3/TRBV12-4,few,TRBD1
TGTGCCAGCAGCTCAAGGCGGGTCGGCTACACCTTC,CASSSRRVGYTF,TRBJ1-2,TRBV3-1,NA,NA
TGTGCCAGCAGCGGCGGGCTAGGTCTCTACGAGCAGTACTTC,CASSGGLGLYEQYF,TRBJ2-7,TRBV5-5,many,NA
TGCGCCAGCAGCGGGGACAGGTACAATGAGCAGTTCTTC,CASSGDRYNEQFF,TRBJ2-1,TRBV5-1,many,TRBD1
TGTGCCAGCAGCTCGGGACTAGCGGGAGGCCACAATGAGCAGTTCTTC,CASSSGLAGGHNEQFF,TRBJ2-1,TRBV7-8,many,TRBD2
TGTGCCAGCAGCTTTCGGCTAGCAGGCTACGAGCAGTACTTC,CASSFRLAGYEQYF,TRBJ2-7,TRBV7-2,many,NA